The 16 T cell receptor beta chains below come from one sample, sequenced in a study of beta chain features in type 1 diabetes (dated by TCRdb to the late 2010s). Their antigens are not known. What the work shows at the level of the full study, not this receptor alone: Type 1 diabetes patients showed a moderate but significant shortening of TCRB CDR3 length in all four CD4+ subsets.

Libraries were constructed by the immunoSEQ multiplex PCR assay. The entire isolated RNA was reverse transcribed using the High Capacity cDNA Reverse Transcription Kit, and thus expressed TCRB transcripts were sequenced. TCRdb obtained this table from immuneACCESS and retained in-frame rearrangements with V and J assigned. These tables miss some clones; where compared with another copy, unresolved V genes account for less than half of the shortfall, and the remainder is unexplained. For this sample there are approximately 260,000 clones; about 20% appear just once. 0.028% of the sample is held by the ten biggest clonotypes. Sample: naive CD4+ T cells from blood. The cell subset or site label corresponds to: true naive CD4+ T cells. These receptors came from a woman in her thirties or forties with type 1 diabetes.

The CDR3 coding sequence is TGTGCCAGTAGTAGGGACAGGGGTCCGGAGGAGCAGTACTTC. Translation: CASSRDRGPEEQYF. The genes are TRBV19 and TRBJ2-7, with 10 bases fitting TRBD1. Germline V CDR1 and CDR2: LNHDA, SQIVND (reference sequence). Germline trimming cut 4 bases from V and 7 bases from J; bases unmatched to any gene: 7. This CDR3 region has 14 residues.

The gene calls are TRBV9 and TRBJ2-1; the D gene is possibly TRBD1 (6 bases). From germline, CDR1 is SGDLS and CDR2 YYNGEE. Between the trimmed V and J ends, which lost 4 bases and 5 bases, there was a span of 16 bases. CDR3 length equals 15 residues. The CDR3 spells CASSRTGLWNNEQFF. The CDR3 DNA reads TGTGCCAGCAGCCGTACAGGGTTATGGAACAATGAGCAGTTCTTC.

This rearrangement joins TRBV7-3 to TRBJ2-2; tentatively, D is TRBD2 (6 bases). Germline assignment: CDR1 SGHTA and CDR2 FQGTGA. The CDR3 runs 16 residues. V lost 2 bases to trimming and J lost 1 base, with 11 bases between them. The CDR3 is CASSLVGTVNTGELFF. For the CDR3, the DNA is TGTGCCAGCAGCTTAGTTGGGACTGTGAACACCGGGGAGCTGTTTTTT.

The V call is TRBV29-1, the J call TRBJ2-7, with TRBD2 matching over 7 bases. Trimming cost V 1 base and J 5 bases; bases outside gene matches: 5. Germline V gene lookup returns CDR1 SQVTM and CDR2 ANQGSEA. CDR3 length: 13 amino acids. DNA for the CDR3: TGCAGCGTTGAAGGGCAGGGAGGGGACGAGCAGTACTTC. Protein: CSVEGQGGDEQYF.

The V call is TRBV4-2, the J call TRBJ1-2; 7 bases line up with TRBD1. The germline CDR1 and CDR2 sequences are LGHNA and YNFKEQ. CDR3 length equals 15 residues. With V trimmed by 0 bases and J by 4 bases, 5 bases remained unmatched. The CDR3 loop is CASSQEVQGGYGYTF. DNA for the CDR3: TGTGCCAGCAGCCAAGAAGTTCAGGGGGGCTATGGCTACACCTTC.

This clone came up a few times. In DNA form, the CDR3 reads TGTGCCAGCAGTTTACGGGTTCAAGAGACCCAGTACTTC. Residues: CASSLRVQETQYF. The chain links TRBV7-2 to TRBJ2-5; D call uncertain. This CDR3 has 13 amino acids. Trimming left V 6 bases short and J 2 bases short, with 10 bases between. The germline CDR1 and CDR2 sequences are SGHTA and FQGNSA.

V is TRBV29-1 and J is TRBJ1-1, with D maybe TRBD1 (6 bases). Trimming took off 8 bases at V and 3 bases at J, with 13 bases between the two ends. The CDR3 totals 12 residues. The germline V gene encodes CDR1 SQVTM and CDR2 ANQGSEA. The CDR3 is CSSGGPDTEAFF. The CDR3 DNA follows: TGCAGCTCGGGGGGGCCGGACACTGAAGCTTTCTTT.

V and J are TRBV10-3 and TRBJ2-1; 12 positions agree with TRBD2. Per the germline V gene, CDR1 is ENHRY and CDR2 is SYGVKD. With 4 bases clipped from V and 7 bases from J, the junction kept 2 bases outside the gene matches. CDR3 length equals 14 residues. As DNA, the CDR3 is TGTGCCATCAGTGCTAGCGGGAGGGGGAATGAGCAGTTCTTC. Its protein is CAISASGRGNEQFF.

This clone was seen more than once but under ten times. The J gene is TRBJ2-7, the V gene TRBV4-3; TRBD1 is a possible D gene (6 bases). This CDR3 spans 14 amino acids. V lost 2 bases, J lost 1 base, and 9 bases lay in between. CDR1 and CDR2 from the germline V gene are LGHNA and YSLEER. CDR3 protein: CASSQSDSSYEQYF. The DNA for the CDR3 is TGCGCCAGCAGCCAATCGGACAGTTCCTACGAGCAGTACTTC.

This clone appeared a few times. V gene TRBV18 combines with J gene TRBJ2-7, with 13 bases aligning to TRBD2. V was clipped by 1 base and J by 5 bases; unmatched bases: 2. CDR3 length: 15 residues. The V gene's germline CDR1 is KGHSH and CDR2 LQKENI. CDR3 in DNA: TGTGCCAGCTCACCACGGACTAGCGGGAGCGACGAGCAGTACTTC. Translation: CASSPRTSGSDEQYF. Combining the CDR3 with reference TRBV18 and TRBJ2-7 gives the whole variable domain NAGVMQNPRHLVRRRGQEARLRCSPMKGHSHVYWYRQLPEEGLKFMVYLQKENIIDESGMPKERFSAEFPKEGPSILRIQQVVRGDSAAYFCASSPRTSGSDEQYFGPGTRLTVT.

The chain carries TRBV11-2 and TRBJ1-1; tentatively, D is TRBD1 (6 bases). The V gene lost 2 bases and the J gene lost 3 bases, with 10 bases spanning the gap. The V gene's germline CDR1 is SGHAT and CDR2 FQNNGV. The CDR3 runs to 14 residues. This CDR3 reads CASSLTQGHTEAFF. As DNA, the CDR3 is TGTGCCAGCAGCTTAACACAGGGTCACACTGAAGCTTTCTTT.

The chain couples TRBV19 to TRBJ2-1; 9 nucleotides align to TRBD1. In germline, CDR1 is LNHDA, CDR2 SQIVND (reference sequence). CDR3 size: 14 residues. Trimming took 7 bases from V and 6 from J; bases not matched to a gene: 7. The CDR3 nucleotides are TGTGCCAGTACCAGGACAGGGGTCAGCAATGAGCAGTTCTTC. Translation: CASTRTGVSNEQFF.

The rearrangement uses TRBV28 and TRBJ2-2; TRBD2 might be the D (7 bases). Germline V gene lookup returns CDR1 MDHEN and CDR2 SYDVKM. The CDR3 has 13 residues. Trimming cost V 7 bases and J 6 bases, with 12 bases left between them. CDR3: CASIRGGAGELFF. The CDR3 nucleotides read TGTGCCAGCATTCGAGGGGGGGCCGGGGAGCTGTTTTTT.

The V gene is TRBV30, the J gene TRBJ2-5; TRBD2 is a possible D gene (6 bases). Germline V gene sequence: CDR1 GTSNPN, CDR2 SVGIG (reference sequence). Trimming removed 5 bases at V and 5 bases at J, with 12 bases between. The CDR3 has 12 amino acids. CDR3 amino acids: CAWWRDQETQYF. The CDR3 DNA sequence: TGTGCCTGGTGGAGGGATCAGGAGACCCAGTACTTC.

The gene calls are TRBV19 and TRBJ2-1, with D possibly being TRBD2 (6 bases). Deletions cut 1 base from V and 8 bases from J, with 12 bases between. Germline V gene sequence: CDR1 LNHDA, CDR2 SQIVND (reference sequence). The CDR3 covers 14 residues. CDR3 sequence reads: CASSIALASDEQFF. The CDR3 bases are TGTGCCAGTAGTATAGCACTAGCAAGCGATGAGCAGTTCTTC.

This chain's CDR3 is CASSLGQEYEQYF. The CDR3 bases are TGTGCCAGCAGCTTGGGGCAGGAATACGAGCAGTACTTC. This chain links TRBV5-4 with TRBJ2-7; unclear D gene. The CDR3 consists of 13 residues. Between the trimmed V and J ends, which lost 0 bases and 4 bases, there was a span of 8 bases. CDR1 SGHNT and CDR2 YYREEE come from the germline V gene (reference sequence).